The sequence of this T cell receptor beta chain was determined in a study of blood T cell repertoires in COVID-19. The overall study: Sites across the United States, Italy and Spain contributed samples from acute and convalescent COVID-19. From T cells, B-cell-depleted T cells, or PBMCs came the material, which was cDNA or gDNA.

In the source study's methods: Nucleated cell number was recorded as an estimate derived from reference gene primer amplification. The data were produced by immunoSEQ multiplex PCR, yet TCRdb's version contains in-frame clones alone and is incomplete. That table supplies the V and J calls and clone size; D and trimming were determined from the DNA. The sample records approximately 500,000 clones, approximately 88% being singletons. While infection was still active, Seattle patients were enrolled and then followed longitudinally. The clonotype originates from a woman aged 50 to 65 with COVID-19, enrolled during active disease. The sequencing sample was made of peripheral blood.

The CDR3 sequence: CASSQQGYSDTGELFF. The CDR3 DNA sequence: TGTGCCAGCAGCCAACAGGGGTACTCCGACACCGGGGAGCTGTTTTTT. The gene calls are TRBV3-1 (or the pseudogene TRBV3-2) and TRBJ2-2; a weak D match, TRBD1 (6 bases). The CDR3 covers 16 residues. Germline values: CDR1 LGHDT, CDR2 YNNKEL (reference sequence). Trimming took off 2 bases at V and 3 bases at J, with 13 bases between the two ends.